The rows below give T cell receptor beta chains drawn from one sample of a study of T cells in Graves' hyperthyroidism and ophthalmopathy. TCRdb re-called the multiplex PCR reads with MiXCR, one entry per CDR3 protein. The sample comprises approximately 400,000 distinct CDR3 sequences, less than 20% of which are singletons, and 35% to 50% rests with the top ten. Sequencing was performed on blood. The receptors shown here come from a man younger than 35 with Graves' ophthalmopathy. Both conserved end residues are part of each CDR3. A D gene is named only where the DNA matches it firmly. Clone size is shown for a subset of rows, as once, few, many or a class of expanded clone.

-	-	TRBV7-3	TRBJ2-5	CASSLRASLEETQYF	TGTGCCAGCAGCCTACGGGCATCCCTAGAAGAGACCCAGTACTTC
-	-	TRBV12-5	TRBJ1-1	CASGLEGNTEAFF	TGTGCTAGTGGTTTGGAGGGGAACACTGAAGCTTTCTTT
-	TRBD2	TRBV4-2	TRBJ2-3	CASSQESGGRTQYF	TGTGCCAGCAGCCAAGAGTCGGGGGGGCGAACGCAGTATTTT
-	-	TRBV5-1	TRBJ2-1	CASSVSGEEQFF	TGCGCCAGCAGCGTATCAGGGGAGGAGCAGTTCTTC
many	TRBD1	TRBV24-1	TRBJ2-3	CATSDPVRTGPSTDTQYF	TGTGCCACCAGTGATCCGGTCCGGACAGGACCTAGCACAGATACGCAGTATTTT
few	TRBD2	TRBV29-1	TRBJ2-5	CSVELAGGGETQYF	TGCAGCGTTGAGTTAGCGGGGGGGGGTGAGACCCAGTACTTC
-	TRBD2	TRBV2	TRBJ2-3	CASSLSRTSRADTQYF	TGTGCCAGCAGTTTATCGAGGACTAGTAGGGCAGATACGCAGTATTTT
many	-	TRBV24-1	TRBJ1-1	CATSDSLDSEAFF	TGTGCCACCAGTGATTCCCTGGACAGTGAAGCTTTCTTT
-	TRBD2	TRBV5-8	TRBJ2-3	CASSAGSGASTDTQYF	TGTGCCAGCAGTGCGGGTAGCGGGGCTAGCACAGATACGCAGTATTTT
-	TRBD1	TRBV24-1	TRBJ2-2	CATSDSGQLVGELFF	TGTGCCACCAGTGATTCGGGACAGCTTGTCGGGGAGCTGTTTTTT
-	-	TRBV11-2	TRBJ1-3	CASSYLGIPGNTIYF	TGTGCCAGCAGCTACCTCGGGATTCCTGGAAACACCATATATTTT
-	-	TRBV6-1	TRBJ1-1	CASSPGRAGDDTEAFF	TGTGCCAGCAGTCCTGGGAGGGCGGGCGATGACACTGAAGCTTTCTTT
many	-	TRBV6-6	TRBJ2-7	CASSYGTANPYEQYF	TGTGCCAGCAGTTACGGGACTGCGAACCCCTACGAGCAGTACTTC
many	TRBD2	TRBV12-3/TRBV12-4	TRBJ2-7	CASGRRGGGYEQYF	TGTGCCAGTGGTAGGCGGGGGGGGGGCTACGAGCAGTACTTC
few	TRBD1	TRBV13	TRBJ1-2	CASSFAQGVYGYTF	TGTGCCAGCAGCTTTGCACAGGGGGTCTATGGCTACACCTTC
many	TRBD1	TRBV27	TRBJ2-1	CASSSGQLESQFF	TGTGCCAGCAGTTCGGGACAGCTAGAATCGCAGTTCTTC